Listed below are T cell receptor beta chains from one sample, sequenced in a study of T cell changes during pregnancy in multiple sclerosis. Libraries were prepared by immunoSEQ multiplex PCR; TCRdb keeps only in-frame clonotypes and omits some of them. The data show 70,000 to 80,000 clones, just under 95% seen once. Material: peripheral blood, obtained after pregnancy. These receptors came from a female donor in good health, enrolled as a control in a pregnancy study. Each CDR3 is given with its conserved first and last residue.

j_gene: TRBJ1-2; v_gene: TRBV15; CDR3aa: CATSSPNRGDGYTF
j_gene: TRBJ2-1; v_gene: TRBV30; CDR3aa: CAWSRLLYNEQFF
j_gene: TRBJ2-2; v_gene: TRBV7-3; CDR3aa: CASSRGQGPTGELFF
j_gene: TRBJ2-7; v_gene: TRBV11-2; CDR3aa: CATRKPGQGATYGQYF
j_gene: TRBJ2-2; v_gene: TRBV12-5; CDR3aa: CASGRSTSGGGFEGTGELFF
j_gene: TRBJ1-2; v_gene: TRBV5-6; CDR3aa: CASSFSGQLRGYGYTF
j_gene: TRBJ2-2; v_gene: TRBV5-1; CDR3aa: CASNPQGNTGELFF
j_gene: TRBJ2-1; v_gene: TRBV10-3; CDR3aa: CAISDSQGPDNEQFF
j_gene: TRBJ2-1; v_gene: TRBV11-3; CDR3aa: CASSSGLAGDGEQFF
j_gene: TRBJ2-7; v_gene: TRBV13; CDR3aa: CASSGPTFNYEQYF
j_gene: TRBJ2-5; v_gene: TRBV29-1; CDR3aa: CSVGQGRGETQYF
j_gene: TRBJ2-7; v_gene: TRBV4-2; CDR3aa: CASSQRLGAYEQYF
j_gene: TRBJ1-1; v_gene: TRBV27; CDR3aa: CASSYRGNTEAFF
j_gene: TRBJ2-2; v_gene: TRBV2; CDR3aa: CASSELAGGFGELFF
j_gene: TRBJ2-7; v_gene: TRBV7-9; CDR3aa: CASSFRTGQEHEQYF
j_gene: TRBJ2-7; v_gene: TRBV7-8; CDR3aa: CASGGQRDYEQYF
j_gene: TRBJ1-1; v_gene: TRBV7-9; CDR3aa: CASSLEWTEAFF
j_gene: TRBJ1-1; v_gene: TRBV5-5; CDR3aa: CASTTWGTDLEAFF
j_gene: TRBJ1-1; v_gene: TRBV18; CDR3aa: CASSPPGGLAEAFF
j_gene: TRBJ2-1; v_gene: TRBV5-6; CDR3aa: CASSPDIYNEQFF
j_gene: TRBJ2-7; v_gene: TRBV19; CDR3aa: CASSKGQGAREQYF
j_gene: TRBJ2-1; v_gene: TRBV6-6; CDR3aa: CASRLAGVDNEQFF
j_gene: TRBJ2-7; v_gene: TRBV18; CDR3aa: CASSPTGSSYEQYF
j_gene: TRBJ1-1; v_gene: TRBV18; CDR3aa: CASSPAGSNTEAFF
j_gene: TRBJ2-1; v_gene: TRBV5-1; CDR3aa: CASSLARAGGLGNEQFF
j_gene: TRBJ2-7; v_gene: TRBV28; CDR3aa: CASSLSGTGGDEQYF
j_gene: TRBJ2-1; v_gene: TRBV7-9; CDR3aa: CASSLAPPGEQFF
j_gene: TRBJ2-5; v_gene: TRBV6-1; CDR3aa: CASSGTSQETQYF